A selection of T cell receptor beta chains follows, all from one sample in a study of blood T cell repertoires in COVID-19. Clones were read by immunoSEQ multiplex PCR, and TCRdb kept only the in-frame ones, dropping some. There are over 200,000 clones in the sample; 83% occur only once, and roughly 1.3% lies in the top ten. The sequencing sample was made of peripheral blood. Receptor source: a woman under 40 with COVID-19, enrolled during active disease. The CDR3 runs from the conserved cysteine through the conserved F or W. The D gene is left open where the match is weak. Not every row has a clone size; where given, it reads once, few, many or a size class.

v_gene	d_gene	abundance	j_gene	CDR3nt	CDR3aa
TRBV5-1	TRBD1	NA	TRBJ1-4	TGCGCCAGCAGCGCGGACAGGGTTAATGAAAAACTGTTTTTT	CASSADRVNEKLFF
TRBV18	TRBD1	NA	TRBJ2-3	TGTGCCAGCTCACTGGGGACAGGGGACACAGATACGCAGTATTTT	CASSLGTGDTDTQYF
TRBV13	NA	few	TRBJ1-4	TGTGCCAGCAGCGCGACAGGAGTTCGTATTGAAAAACTGTTTTTT	CASSATGVRIEKLFF
TRBV2	NA	NA	TRBJ1-5	TGTGCCAGCAGAGCTAGGACAGTTCAGCCCCAGCATTTT	CASRARTVQPQHF
TRBV6-2/TRBV6-3	TRBD2	once	TRBJ2-2	TGTGCCAGCAGTTACTCGATGCTAGCGGGGGATCCGGACACCGGGGAGCTGTTTTTT	CASSYSMLAGDPDTGELFF
TRBV3-1/TRBV3-2	TRBD2	NA	TRBJ2-7	TGTGCCAGCAGCCTAAACTCGGGGACTAGCGGGAGGCGACCCTACGAGCAGTACTTC	CASSLNSGTSGRRPYEQYF
TRBV2	NA	few	TRBJ2-2	TGTGCCACCACAAGGAGGGGGAACACCGGGGAGCTGTTTTTT	CATTRRGNTGELFF
TRBV19	NA	NA	TRBJ2-7	TGTGCCAGTAGGAAAAACTCCAACTACGAGCAGTACTTC	CASRKNSNYEQYF
TRBV3-1/TRBV3-2	TRBD1	NA	TRBJ1-2	TGTGCCAGCAGCCACCGGGACAGGGAACCCGCCTATGGCTACACCTTC	CASSHRDREPAYGYTF
TRBV4-1	NA	NA	TRBJ1-1	TGCGCCAGCAGCTTGCAGTGGGCCACTGAAGCTTTCTTT	CASSLQWATEAFF
TRBV10-1	TRBD2	NA	TRBJ2-7	TGCGCCAGCAGTAGCGGGGGGGATTACTACGAGCAGTACTTC	CASSSGGDYYEQYF
TRBV19	NA	NA	TRBJ1-6	TGTGCCAGTAGTATGGGGGCCCCCAGGAGTAATTCACCCCTCCACTTT	CASSMGAPRSNSPLHF
TRBV6-5	TRBD2	few	TRBJ2-1	TGTGCCAGCAGTTACGATATAGCGGGAGGATGGAATGAGCAGTTCTTC	CASSYDIAGGWNEQFF
TRBV28	NA	NA	TRBJ1-6	TGTGCCAGCAGTTTGCTGGACACTACCTTGGGGTCACCCCTCCACTTT	CASSLLDTTLGSPLHF
TRBV6-2/TRBV6-3	TRBD1	NA	TRBJ1-1	TGTGCCAGCAGCCGACGGCCACAGGGGGCGCGTAACACTGAAGCTTTCTTT	CASSRRPQGARNTEAFF
TRBV7-9	TRBD2	NA	TRBJ2-7	TGTGCCAGCAGCTTAGTAGGGCGGACTAGCGGGAAATACGAGCAGTACTTC	CASSLVGRTSGKYEQYF
TRBV20-1	NA	NA	TRBJ1-2	TGCAGTGCTAGCAGGGGCGGTGGCTACACCTTC	CSASRGGGYTF
TRBV30	TRBD1	NA	TRBJ1-6	TGTGCCTGGAGTGTGCCCACAGGGGCGGTTTCACCCCTCCACTTT	CAWSVPTGAVSPLHF
TRBV2	TRBD1	once	TRBJ2-7	TGTGCCAGCAGGGTTACAGGGGGCCTCATCCGGGAGCAGTACTTC	CASRVTGGLIREQYF
TRBV19	NA	NA	TRBJ1-5	TGTGCCAGTAGTGGAAGACAGGGCAATCAGCCCCAGCATTTT	CASSGRQGNQPQHF
TRBV5-4	NA	NA	TRBJ2-2	TGTGCCAGCACCAATAAGTCTAGGACCGGGGAGCTGTTTTTT	CASTNKSRTGELFF
TRBV6-5	NA	few	TRBJ1-2	TGTGCCAGCAGTACCGACAGACTTGGCTACACCTTC	CASSTDRLGYTF
TRBV16	NA	NA	TRBJ1-1	TGTGCCAGCAGCCCCCTTTCCGGCAGGGGTACTGAAGCTTTCTTT	CASSPLSGRGTEAFF
TRBV5-6	NA	NA	TRBJ1-6	TGTGCCAGCAGCTTGTCACCTCAGGGAACGGATAATTCACCCCTCCACTTT	CASSLSPQGTDNSPLHF
TRBV27	NA	NA	TRBJ1-2	TGTGCCAGCAGCCGCTTAGGGACAAGTGGCTACACCTTC	CASSRLGTSGYTF
TRBV18	NA	NA	TRBJ1-5	TGTGCCAGCTCACCCCCAGGGGTAGGGCAGCCCCAGCATTTT	CASSPPGVGQPQHF
TRBV27	TRBD2	NA	TRBJ2-1	TGTGCCAGCAGTTTACTCGGACTAGCGGGCGAAACGGAGCAGTTCTTC	CASSLLGLAGETEQFF
TRBV19	NA	NA	TRBJ2-5	TGTGCCAGTAGTATCGGAGGGCGGGAGACCCAGTACTTC	CASSIGGRETQYF
TRBV5-1	TRBD1	NA	TRBJ2-4	TGCGCCAGCAGCTTTGGAATCCCGGGACAGGGGTGGAACATTCAGTACTTC	CASSFGIPGQGWNIQYF
TRBV30	TRBD1	NA	TRBJ1-4	TGTGCCTGGAGTAACAGGGGGGGAAGTGAAAAACTGTTTTTT	CAWSNRGGSEKLFF
TRBV29-1	NA	NA	TRBJ2-2	TGCAGCGTTGACGGTCAGAACACCGGGGAGCTGTTTTTT	CSVDGQNTGELFF
TRBV9	TRBD2	NA	TRBJ2-1	TGTGCCAGCAGCGTCCACCTAGCGGGAGCCGTCTACAATGAGCAGTTCTTC	CASSVHLAGAVYNEQFF
TRBV6-5	TRBD1	NA	TRBJ1-2	TGTGCCAGCAACGAATGGGGACAGGGGGCTGGCTACACCTTC	CASNEWGQGAGYTF
TRBV7-9	NA	NA	TRBJ1-1	TGTGCCAGCAGCTTAAACTCGGGGACTGAAGCTTTCTTT	CASSLNSGTEAFF
TRBV3-1/TRBV3-2	NA	few	TRBJ1-5	TGTGCCAGCAGCCCAGGGCCAAGTAGCAATCAGCCCCAGCATTTT	CASSPGPSSNQPQHF
TRBV2	NA	NA	TRBJ2-4	TGTGCCAGCAGTGTAGGTAGAGTAGACATTCAGTGCTTC	CASSVGRVDIQCF
TRBV9	TRBD2	NA	TRBJ2-7	TGTGCCAGCAGCGTTCAAGCGGGGGCCACCTACGAGCAGTACTTC	CASSVQAGATYEQYF
TRBV6-2/TRBV6-3	NA	NA	TRBJ2-5	TGTGCCAGCAGTTACGAGGTAGACAGCCGCCAAGAGACCCAGTACTTC	CASSYEVDSRQETQYF
TRBV27	NA	NA	TRBJ2-2	TGTGCCAGCAGTTTAACAGCTAACGGGGAGCTGTTTTTT	CASSLTANGELFF
TRBV7-2	TRBD2	NA	TRBJ2-2	TGTGCCAGCAGCTTTCGGACTAGCGGGGGGGCTCGAACCGGGGAGCTGTTTTTT	CASSFRTSGGARTGELFF
TRBV7-2	NA	NA	TRBJ2-7	TGTGCCAGCAGCTTAGCAGGGGTTACCTACGAGCAGTACTTC	CASSLAGVTYEQYF
TRBV7-2	NA	NA	TRBJ2-3	TGTGCCAGCAGCTTAGTGGGGCGACCAATTAGCACAGATACGCAGTATTTT	CASSLVGRPISTDTQYF
TRBV7-2	TRBD2	NA	TRBJ2-3	TGTGCCAGCAGCTTAGGGACTAGCGGAACAGATACGCAGTATTTT	CASSLGTSGTDTQYF
TRBV30	NA	NA	TRBJ2-7	TGTGCCTGGAGTAGCGGTGGATCCTACGAGCAGTACTTC	CAWSSGGSYEQYF
TRBV7-2	TRBD1	NA	TRBJ2-5	TGTGCCAGCAGCTTCGACAGGGGTCAAGAGACCCAGTACTTC	CASSFDRGQETQYF
TRBV6-1	TRBD2	NA	TRBJ2-2	TGTGCCAGCAGTGAACTGGAGACTAGCGGAGACACCGGGGAGCTGTTTTTT	CASSELETSGDTGELFF
TRBV7-2	NA	NA	TRBJ1-1	TGTGCCAGCAGCTCGAGAAGGAGCATGAACACTGAAGCTTTCTTT	CASSSRRSMNTEAFF
TRBV7-3	TRBD2	NA	TRBJ2-2	TGTGCCAGCAGCTTAACGGGTGGCGGGGGATACACCGGGGAGCTGTTTTTT	CASSLTGGGGYTGELFF
TRBV30	TRBD2	once	TRBJ2-7	TGTGCCTGGAGTGCGGGGGGCTACGAGCAGTACTTC	CAWSAGGYEQYF
TRBV6-6	NA	NA	TRBJ1-5	TGTGCCAGCAGTTACGACAGCTCAAATCAGCCCCAGCATTTT	CASSYDSSNQPQHF
TRBV7-2	NA	NA	TRBJ1-2	TGTGCCAGCAGCTTAGCCGGGAGGGGGGCGCAAAACTATGGCTACACCTTC	CASSLAGRGAQNYGYTF
TRBV12-3/TRBV12-4	TRBD2	NA	TRBJ2-2	TGTGCCAGCAGTTTGCGGGGGAACGGGGAGCTGTTTTTT	CASSLRGNGELFF
TRBV3-1/TRBV3-2	NA	NA	TRBJ2-3	TGTGCCAGCAGCCAAGTGTACAGCGGGCTCACAGATACGCAGTATTTT	CASSQVYSGLTDTQYF
TRBV5-1	NA	NA	TRBJ2-7	TGCGCCAGCAGCCTCTTCCCAGTCGAAGCCTACGAGCAGTACTTC	CASSLFPVEAYEQYF